Presented here are 7 T cell receptor beta chains from one specimen sequenced in a study of long-term antiretroviral therapy in people with HIV. Survey level was the resolution at which the v3.0 immunoSEQ assay ran. Method: immunoSEQ multiplex PCR; TCRdb's copy keeps in-frame clones and lacks some. The sample contains approximately 47,000 clones, 80% to 90% of which appear only once. Source: unsorted PBMCs, taken 0.8 years after starting antiretroviral therapy. All receptors come from a woman under 30 with HIV.

A few counts support this clone. The chain employs TRBV2 and TRBJ2-1; D call uncertain. The CDR3 extends over 12 amino acids. Between the trimmed V and J ends, which lost 4 bases and 5 bases, there was a span of 6 bases. CDR1 and CDR2 from the germline V gene are SNHLY and FYNNEI. CDR3 amino acids: CASSVGDNEQFF. CDR3 DNA sequence: TGTGCCAGCAGTGTCGGAGACAATGAGCAGTTCTTC.

The V and J genes are TRBV27 and TRBJ2-7, with D maybe TRBD2 (6 bases). V was clipped by 2 bases and J by 6 bases, with 14 bases between them. The CDR3 sequence is 14 residues long. Germline V gene lookup returns CDR1 MNHEY and CDR2 SMNVEV (reference sequence). CDR3 in DNA: TGTGCCAGCAGTTTAAAAGCCCGGGAGCTCGAGCAGTACTTC. It specifies CASSLKARELEQYF.

The chain couples TRBV7-3 to TRBJ2-6; 9 nucleotides line up with TRBD1. The CDR3 is 19 amino acids. J gave up 4 bases and V 1 base, and 11 bases lay outside the gene matches. In germline, CDR1 is SGHTA, CDR2 FQGTGA. In nucleotides, the CDR3 is TGTGCCAGCAGCTTAATGGGGACAGGGAAAAGCCCCGGGGCCAACGTCCTGACTTTC. The encoded protein is CASSLMGTGKSPGANVLTF. Using reference TRBV7-3 and TRBJ2-6 for the parts outside the CDR3, the full variable domain is GAGVSQTPSNKVTEKGKYVELRCDPISGHTALYWYRQSLGQGPEFLIYFQGTGAADDSGLPNDRFFAVRPEGSVSTLKIQRTERGDSAVYLCASSLMGTGKSPGANVLTFGAGSRLTVL.

The rearrangement joins TRBV13 to TRBJ2-7, with D unresolved. V gave up 3 bases and J gave up 0 bases, with 9 bases separating them. The germline gives CDR1 PRHDT, CDR2 FYEKMQ (reference sequence). This CDR3 has 14 amino acids. CDR3 DNA: TGTGCCAGCAGCTTGGTCCTGGGCTCCTACGAGCAGTACTTC. Its translation: CASSLVLGSYEQYF.

This CDR3 reads CASSFTGLNEKLFF. For the CDR3, the DNA is TGCGCCAGCAGCTTCACAGGCCTAAATGAAAAACTGTTTTTT. The chain links TRBV5-1 to TRBJ1-4; D possibly corresponds to TRBD1 (5 bases). In germline, CDR1 is SGHRS, CDR2 YFSETQ. Deletions cut 2 bases from V and 5 bases from J, with 10 bases between. The CDR3 totals 14 residues.

This chain links TRBV18 with TRBJ1-5; tentatively, D is TRBD1 (6 bases). The germline V gene has CDR1 KGHSH and CDR2 LQKENI. The CDR3 consists of 19 residues. Trimming shortened V by 3 bases and J by 3 bases, and 24 bases separated the two germline ends. The CDR3 nucleotides are TGTGCCAGCTCACCTAGGCGCGGGACATCGGATAAGGTCAATCAGCCCCAGCATTTT. Residues: CASSPRRGTSDKVNQPQHF. Using reference TRBV18 and TRBJ1-5 for the parts outside the CDR3, the full variable domain is NAGVMQNPRHLVRRRGQEARLRCSPMKGHSHVYWYRQLPEEGLKFMVYLQKENIIDESGMPKERFSAEFPKEGPSILRIQQVVRGDSAAYFCASSPRRGTSDKVNQPQHFGDGTRLSIL.

The chain carries TRBV28 and TRBJ2-1; no definite D call. Deletions cut 2 bases from V and 3 bases from J, with 8 bases between. CDR1 is MDHEN, CDR2 SYDVKM, per germline. This CDR3 contains 14 residues. CDR3 residues: CASSLRSHYNEQFF. CDR3 in DNA: TGTGCCAGCAGTTTAAGGAGCCACTACAATGAGCAGTTCTTC.